These 16 T cell receptor beta chains share one sample of origin, sequenced in a study of blood T cell repertoires in COVID-19. TCRdb keeps only in-frame clones here, not all; method: immunoSEQ multiplex PCR. The sample has 190,000 or so clones; 75% to 90% are singletons. The sequencing input was PBMCs or T cells enriched from blood (not recorded which). The receptors shown here come from a man aged 35-49 years who had recovered from COVID-19.

J is TRBJ2-1 and V is TRBV7-2; D possibly corresponds to TRBD2 (6 bases). Trimming cost V 3 bases and J 5 bases, with 11 bases left between them. The CDR3 is 14 residues long. The germline V gene has CDR1 SGHTA and CDR2 FQGNSA. CDR3 DNA: TGTGCCAGCAGCTTTTTCCGGGAGCACAATGAGCAGTTCTTC. Translated, it gives CASSFFREHNEQFF. Full variable domain (remainder filled in from reference TRBV7-2 and TRBJ2-1): GAGVSQSPSNKVTEKGKDVELRCDPISGHTALYWYRQSLGQGLEFLIYFQGNSAPDKSGLPSDRFSAERTGGSVSTLTIQRTQQEDSAVYLCASSFFREHNEQFFGPGTRLTVL.

This chain links TRBV7-9 with TRBJ2-5; D possibly corresponds to TRBD1 (5 bases). Germline V gene lookup returns CDR1 SEHNR and CDR2 FQNEAQ (reference sequence). V gave up 3 bases and J gave up 1 base, with 9 bases separating them. The CDR3 has 14 amino acids. CDR3 in DNA: TGTGCCAGCAGCTTTCGACAGTCCCAAGAGACCCAGTACTTC. This encodes CASSFRQSQETQYF.

The V and J genes are TRBV19 and TRBJ2-1; 11 nucleotides agree with TRBD2. This CDR3 spans 15 amino acids. V was pared by 5 bases and J by 9 bases, with 9 bases of the junction left unmatched. CDR1 is LNHDA, CDR2 SQIVND, per germline (reference sequence). The CDR3 region has the DNA TGTGCCAGTAGTCCCTTAGCGGGAGGGCCCAGTGAGCAGTTCTTC. It codes for CASSPLAGGPSEQFF.

V gene TRBV6-5 combines with J gene TRBJ2-7, with D possibly TRBD1 on 5 matching bases. Between the trimmed V and J ends, which lost 6 bases and 0 bases, there was a span of 9 bases. Germline V lookup: CDR1 MNHEY, CDR2 SVGAGI. CDR3 length: 13 residues. The CDR3 reads CASRFQGSYEQYF. In nucleotides, the CDR3 is TGTGCCAGCAGGTTCCAGGGCTCCTACGAGCAGTACTTC.

The V and J genes are TRBV9 and TRBJ2-3; tentatively, D is TRBD1 (5 bases). This CDR3 is built from 17 residues. Germline-derived CDR1 and CDR2 are SGDLS and YYNGEE. The germline V and J ends were trimmed by 3 bases and 0 bases, with 17 bases remaining between them. As DNA, the CDR3 is TGTGCCAGCAGCGCCGAAACAGGTTTACTCAGCACAGATACGCAGTATTTT. It is translated as CASSAETGLLSTDTQYF.

This chain uses TRBV5-1 with TRBJ1-1; tentatively, D is TRBD1 (6 bases). Trimming left V 0 bases short and J 7 bases short, with 19 bases between. This CDR3 has 16 amino acids. CDR1 is SGHRS, CDR2 YFSETQ, per germline. CDR3 residues: CASSLASYGVQGEAFF. The CDR3 region has the DNA TGCGCCAGCAGCTTGGCTTCGTATGGAGTACAGGGTGAAGCTTTCTTT.

This chain uses TRBV18 with TRBJ2-1; D is possibly TRBD2 (6 bases). The CDR3 is made up of 16 amino acids. Between the trimmed V and J ends, which lost 5 bases and 0 bases, there was a span of 14 bases. Germline values: CDR1 KGHSH, CDR2 LQKENI. This CDR3 reads CASSMSNGSSYNEQFF. In DNA form, the CDR3 reads TGTGCCAGCTCAATGTCTAACGGGAGCTCCTACAATGAGCAGTTCTTC. The full variable domain, with the rest looked up from reference TRBV18 and TRBJ2-1, is NAGVMQNPRHLVRRRGQEARLRCSPMKGHSHVYWYRQLPEEGLKFMVYLQKENIIDESGMPKERFSAEFPKEGPSILRIQQVVRGDSAAYFCASSMSNGSSYNEQFFGPGTRLTVL.

The rearrangement links TRBV6-2 or TRBV6-3 to TRBJ2-7; 10 bases are shared with TRBD2. From germline, CDR1 is MNHEY and CDR2 SVGEGT. This CDR3 region has 15 residues. The J segment lost 5 bases and the V segment lost 4 bases, leaving 8 bases of the junction unmatched. Here the CDR3 reads CASSWGLASVNEQYF. CDR3 in DNA: TGTGCCAGCAGTTGGGGACTAGCGAGTGTCAACGAGCAGTACTTC.

J is TRBJ1-1 and V is TRBV5-4; a weak D match, TRBD1 (5 bases). V lost 0 bases and J 6 bases, leaving 9 bases between the germline ends. This CDR3 contains 13 residues. The germline V gene encodes CDR1 SGHNT and CDR2 YYREEE (reference sequence). CDR3 amino acids: CASSLAGLPEAFF. CDR3 coding DNA: TGTGCCAGCAGCTTGGCAGGGCTTCCTGAAGCTTTCTTT.

This clone has just a few counts. This sequence joins TRBV5-4 and TRBJ1-2, with D perhaps TRBD1 (5 bases). Germline V gene lookup returns CDR1 SGHNT and CDR2 YYREEE (reference sequence). The ends were cut back, 5 bases at V and 1 base at J, with 15 bases in the middle. The CDR3 runs 15 residues. CDR3 DNA: TGTGCCAGCAGACGGGACTTCTCTCTTAACTATGGCTACACCTTC. It translates to CASRRDFSLNYGYTF.

Written as DNA, the CDR3 is TGTGCCAGCAGTAAGCCGGGACAGGGGAAGGGCACTGAAGCTTTCTTT. It specifies CASSKPGQGKGTEAFF. V and J are TRBV25-1 and TRBJ1-1, with TRBD1 identical over 10 bases. Losses at the gene ends were 5 bases for V and 4 bases for J; bases not matched to a gene: 10. The CDR3 has 16 residues. Germline loops: CDR1 MGHDK, CDR2 SYGVNS.

The rearrangement links TRBV2 to TRBJ2-7; D is possibly TRBD1 (5 bases). From germline, CDR1 is SNHLY and CDR2 FYNNEI. The CDR3 extends over 12 amino acids. V lost 4 bases and J lost 5, with 9 bases in between. CDR3 sequence: CASSGTGDEQYF. CDR3 in DNA: TGTGCCAGCAGTGGTACAGGCGACGAGCAGTACTTC.

This rearrangement joins TRBV2 to TRBJ1-2; 9 nucleotides match TRBD1. The CDR3 covers 16 residues. V dropped 3 bases and J dropped 8; count of bases not matched to a gene: 13. In germline, CDR1 is SNHLY, CDR2 FYNNEI. The CDR3 nucleotides are TGTGCCAGCAGTGAGAGGAACAGGGGGCAGGGTAGGGGCTACACCTTC. Residues: CASSERNRGQGRGYTF.

The chain is built from TRBV14 and TRBJ1-6, with 7 positions matching TRBD1. Germline CDR1 reads SGHDN; CDR2 reads FVKESK. V was pared by 3 bases and J by 7 bases, with 6 bases of the junction left unmatched. The CDR3 totals 15 residues. CDR3 sequence: CASSHDRVGNSPLHF. Written as DNA, the CDR3 is TGTGCCAGCAGCCATGACAGGGTCGGAAATTCACCCCTCCACTTT.

The rearrangement links TRBV7-9 to TRBJ2-2; 7 bases fit TRBD2. Germline V gives CDR1 SEHNR, CDR2 FQNEAQ (reference sequence). The J segment lost 4 bases and the V segment lost 8 bases, leaving 4 bases of the junction unmatched. This CDR3 is 13 amino acids long. CDR3 coding DNA: TGTGCCAGCCGGGGGGAGACCACCGGGGAGCTGTTTTTT. It encodes CASRGETTGELFF.

This chain links TRBV2 with TRBJ2-7, with D maybe TRBD1 (5 bases). With 7 bases removed from V and 6 bases from J, the gap between germline ends came to 16 bases. Germline V gives CDR1 SNHLY, CDR2 FYNNEI. CDR3 size: 13 residues. The CDR3 DNA reads as TGTGCCAGCAACCCCGAAGGTAGGGGCGAGCAGTACTTC. Translation: CASNPEGRGEQYF.